Listed below are T cell receptor beta chains from one sample, sequenced in a study of Graves' ophthalmopathy and Graves' hyperthyroidism. TCRdb reanalysed the multiplex PCR reads using MiXCR and keeps one entry per CDR3 protein. The table lists around 600,000 distinct CDR3 sequences, about 38% of them singletons, with 2.5% to 3.5% in the top ten. Sample: peripheral blood. The origin of the receptors is an adult man with Graves' ophthalmopathy. The conserved cysteine and the conserved F or W are not part of the CDR3 here. The order of the fields is V gene, CDR3 length, CDR3 protein.

v_call: TRBV5-1; cdr3_length: 14; cdr3_aa: ASSLRWVQGTSGYT
v_call: TRBV12-5; cdr3_length: 11; cdr3_aa: ASGSGQNTEAF
v_call: TRBV24-1; cdr3_length: 13; cdr3_aa: ATSAPGQGKETQY
v_call: TRBV19; cdr3_length: 15; cdr3_aa: ASSNWTGNYDNQPQH
v_call: TRBV7-8; cdr3_length: 11; cdr3_aa: ASSLGPDGAQY
v_call: TRBV7-2; cdr3_length: 11; cdr3_aa: ASSPRSVHEQY
v_call: TRBV7-8; cdr3_length: 13; cdr3_aa: AWSAGMGDNQPQH
v_call: TRBV30; cdr3_length: 11; cdr3_aa: AWSGDFGNTIY
v_call: TRBV20-1; cdr3_length: 11; cdr3_aa: SALGVIAYEQY
v_call: TRBV7-2; cdr3_length: 14; cdr3_aa: ASSTPGQSSGSTIY
v_call: TRBV2; cdr3_length: 12; cdr3_aa: ASSVQGDTGELF
v_call: TRBV7-6; cdr3_length: 12; cdr3_aa: ASSSTGGSEKLF
v_call: TRBV2; cdr3_length: 14; cdr3_aa: ASRKGLAGAVGELF
v_call: TRBV6-6; cdr3_length: 12; cdr3_aa: ASRRWEGNTEAF
v_call: TRBV25-1; cdr3_length: 12; cdr3_aa: ASSARPWGTEAF
v_call: TRBV7-9; cdr3_length: 13; cdr3_aa: ASSTDRGRIQPQH
v_call: TRBV7-9; cdr3_length: 11; cdr3_aa: ASSPDGLHEQF
v_call: TRBV2; cdr3_length: 14; cdr3_aa: ASSAGWSNYGYTIY
v_call: TRBV12-3/TRBV12-4; cdr3_length: 12; cdr3_aa: ASSLWGSSYEQY
v_call: TRBV14; cdr3_length: 15; cdr3_aa: ASSPLGDLAQGTEAF
v_call: TRBV10-3; cdr3_length: 12; cdr3_aa: AIRGLAGMYEQY
v_call: TRBV20-1; cdr3_length: 10; cdr3_aa: SARGESYEQY
v_call: TRBV5-1; cdr3_length: 12; cdr3_aa: ASSLGTSRGGYT